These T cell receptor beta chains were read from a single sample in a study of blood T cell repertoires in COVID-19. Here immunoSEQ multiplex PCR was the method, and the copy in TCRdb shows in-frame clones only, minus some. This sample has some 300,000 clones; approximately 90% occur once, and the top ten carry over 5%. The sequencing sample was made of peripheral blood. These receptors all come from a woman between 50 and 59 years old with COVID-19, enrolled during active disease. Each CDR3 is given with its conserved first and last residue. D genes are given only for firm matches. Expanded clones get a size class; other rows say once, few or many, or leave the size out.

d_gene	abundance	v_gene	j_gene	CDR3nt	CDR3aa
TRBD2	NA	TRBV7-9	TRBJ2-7	TGTGCCAGCAGCAAACTAGCGGGAGGATCCTACGAGCAGTACTTC	CASSKLAGGSYEQYF
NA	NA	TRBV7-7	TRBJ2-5	TGTGCTAGCAGCACTACATTGGAGGAGACCCAGTACTTC	CASSTTLEETQYF
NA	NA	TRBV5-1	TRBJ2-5	TGCGCCAGCAGCTCGACAGACCAAGAGACCCAGTACTTC	CASSSTDQETQYF
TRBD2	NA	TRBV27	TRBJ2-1	TGTGCCAGCAGTCCCCTGCTACTAGCGGGAGGGCCCAATGAGCAGTTCTTC	CASSPLLLAGGPNEQFF
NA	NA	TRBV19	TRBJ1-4	TGTGCCAGTAGTATAGCTCAGGGAGGAAGTGAAAAACTGTTTTTT	CASSIAQGGSEKLFF
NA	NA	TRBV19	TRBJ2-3	TGTGCCAGTAGTATAGGAGCGGAGGTGCTCACAGATACGCAGTATTTT	CASSIGAEVLTDTQYF
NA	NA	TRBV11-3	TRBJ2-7	TGTGCCAGCAGCGTTGGGGCTTCCTCCTACGAGCAGTACTTC	CASSVGASSYEQYF
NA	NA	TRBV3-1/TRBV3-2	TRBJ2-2	TGTGCCAGCAGCCAACCTGGAGGATTCACCGGGGAGCTGTTTTTT	CASSQPGGFTGELFF
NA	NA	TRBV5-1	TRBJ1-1	TGCGCCAGCAGCCTGGGACACACCTACACTGAAGCTTTCTTT	CASSLGHTYTEAFF
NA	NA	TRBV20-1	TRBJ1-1	TGCAGTGCACTATCAGACACTGAAGCTTTCTTT	CSALSDTEAFF
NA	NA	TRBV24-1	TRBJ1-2	TGTGCCACCTACGACCCTCCGGGCTATGGCTACACCTTC	CATYDPPGYGYTF
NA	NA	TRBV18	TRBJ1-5	TGTGCCAGCTCGACAGGAGACAATCAGCCCCAGCATTTT	CASSTGDNQPQHF
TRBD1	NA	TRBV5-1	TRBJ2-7	TGCGCCAGCAGCTCCCCGGGACAGAGCTACGAGCAGTACTTC	CASSSPGQSYEQYF
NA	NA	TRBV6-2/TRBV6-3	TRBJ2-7	TGTGCCAGCAGTTCCGACATTGACTACGAGCAGTACTTC	CASSSDIDYEQYF
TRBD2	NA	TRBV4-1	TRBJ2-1	TGCGCCAGCAGCCCAGCGGGAACCAGCTCCTACAATGAGCAGTTCTTC	CASSPAGTSSYNEQFF
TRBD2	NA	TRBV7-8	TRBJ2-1	TGTGCCAGCAGCCGAGGACTAGCTGCCAATGAGCAGTTCTTC	CASSRGLAANEQFF
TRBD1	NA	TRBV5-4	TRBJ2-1	TGTGCCAGCAGTTACCGGGACAGGGTCAATGAGCAGTTCTTC	CASSYRDRVNEQFF
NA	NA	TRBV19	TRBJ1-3	TGTGCCAGTAGTTTCCGGGACTCTTACTCTGGAAACACCATATATTTT	CASSFRDSYSGNTIYF
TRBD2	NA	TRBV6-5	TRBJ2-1	TGTGCCAGCAGTAAGACTAGCGGGAGTTTTGATGAGCAGTTCTTC	CASSKTSGSFDEQFF
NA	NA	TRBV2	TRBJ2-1	TGTGCCAGCAGTGTTGTGGGGGGTAATGAGCAGTTCTTC	CASSVVGGNEQFF
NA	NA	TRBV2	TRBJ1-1	TGTGCCAGCAGTGGGGCACAAGGGAGTACTGAAGCTTTCTTT	CASSGAQGSTEAFF
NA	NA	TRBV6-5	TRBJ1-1	TGTGCCAGCTCGCGGGGGGGGAACACTGAAGCTTTCTTT	CASSRGGNTEAFF
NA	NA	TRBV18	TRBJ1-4	TGTGCCAGCTCACCATCTCAGGGGAGTAATGAAAAACTGTTTTTT	CASSPSQGSNEKLFF
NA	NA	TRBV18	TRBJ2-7	TGTGCCAGCTCAGCGAATTCCCCCGAGCAGTACTTC	CASSANSPEQYF
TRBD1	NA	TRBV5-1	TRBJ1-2	TGCGCCAGCAGCTTGGGGACAGGGTCTGGCTACACCTTC	CASSLGTGSGYTF
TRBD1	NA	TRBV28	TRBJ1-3	TGTGCCAGCAGTTTGGGACAGTTCTCTGGAAACACCATATATTTT	CASSLGQFSGNTIYF
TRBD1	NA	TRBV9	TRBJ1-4	TGTGCCAGCAGCCTGACGACAGGGGCAACTAATGAAAAACTGTTTTTT	CASSLTTGATNEKLFF
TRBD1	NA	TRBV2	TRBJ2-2	TGTGCCAGCAGTGAATATGTGACAGGGGGCTCCGGGGAGCTGTTTTTT	CASSEYVTGGSGELFF
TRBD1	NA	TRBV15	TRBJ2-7	TGTGCCACCAGCAAGATCGGACAGGGGGCGGCCTACGAGCAGTACTTC	CATSKIGQGAAYEQYF
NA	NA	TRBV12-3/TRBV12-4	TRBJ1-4	TGTGCCAGCAGGGGGGGGGAAAAACTGTTTTTT	CASRGGEKLFF
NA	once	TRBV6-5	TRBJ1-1	TGTGCCAGCAGCATAGAGGTTCGAGGGGGCACTGAAGCTTTCTTT	CASSIEVRGGTEAFF
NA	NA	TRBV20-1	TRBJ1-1	TGCAGTGCTAGTTCCGGGGATGGTGAAGCTTTCTTT	CSASSGDGEAFF
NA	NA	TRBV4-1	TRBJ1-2	TGCGCCAGCAGCCAGTTAGGACAGTATGGCTACACCTTC	CASSQLGQYGYTF
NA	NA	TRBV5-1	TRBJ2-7	TGCGCCAGCAGCCCAGAGGGCCGGGAGGAGCAGTACTTC	CASSPEGREEQYF
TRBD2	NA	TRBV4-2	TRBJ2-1	TGTGCCAGCAGCCAAGAGGGACTAGCGGACTACAATGAGCAGTTCTTC	CASSQEGLADYNEQFF
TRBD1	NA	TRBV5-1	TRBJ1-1	TGCGCCAGCAGCTGGATGACAGGGGCCCTGAACACTGAAGCTTTCTTT	CASSWMTGALNTEAFF
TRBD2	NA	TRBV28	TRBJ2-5	TGTGCCAGCAGTAAGGGACTAGCGGGAGGTGCGACCCAGTACTTC	CASSKGLAGGATQYF
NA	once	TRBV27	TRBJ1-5	TGTGCCAGTCCTACTTCTTATCAGCCCCAGCATTTT	CASPTSYQPQHF
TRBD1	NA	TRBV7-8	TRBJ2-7	TGTGCCAGCAGCTTAGGGCCAGGGGGCTACGAGCAGTACTTC	CASSLGPGGYEQYF
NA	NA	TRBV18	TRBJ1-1	TGTGCCAGCTCACCAAAGGGGGGGCCAGGGGCGGGCCCGACAGCTTTCTTT	CASSPKGGPGAGPTAFF
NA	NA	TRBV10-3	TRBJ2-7	TGTGCCATCAGTGAGTCAGACTACACCGGCTACGAGCAGTACTTC	CAISESDYTGYEQYF
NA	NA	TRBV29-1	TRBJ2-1	TGCAGCGTGGGGGGACTCGCCCCCAATGAGCAGTTCTTC	CSVGGLAPNEQFF
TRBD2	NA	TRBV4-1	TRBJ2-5	TGCGCCAGCAGCCGATCTAGCGGGAGCCGGGAGACCCAGTACTTC	CASSRSSGSRETQYF
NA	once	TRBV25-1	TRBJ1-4	TGTGCCAGCAGTGGCTACTTTGGGGGGACTAATGAAAAACTGTTTTTT	CASSGYFGGTNEKLFF
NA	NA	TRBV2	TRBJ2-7	TGTGCCAGCAATATACTACAGGGTCCTGGGGAGCAGTACTTC	CASNILQGPGEQYF
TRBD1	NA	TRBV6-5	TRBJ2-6	TGTGCCAGCAGACCCGACAGGGCTGGGGCCAACGTCCTGACTTTC	CASRPDRAGANVLTF
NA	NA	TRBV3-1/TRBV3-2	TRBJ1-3	TGTGCCAGCAGGAGTACTGGAAACACCATATATTTT	CASRSTGNTIYF
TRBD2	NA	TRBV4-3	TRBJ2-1	TGCGCCAGCAGCCCGACACAACTAGCGGCGGCCTACAATGAGCAGTTCTTC	CASSPTQLAAAYNEQFF
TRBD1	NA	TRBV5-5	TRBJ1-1	TGTGCCAGCAGCCCCAGGATGGACAGGGCCGCTGCCGCTTTCTTT	CASSPRMDRAAAAFF
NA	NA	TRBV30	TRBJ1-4	TGTGCCTGGAGTACAGGGTCAATGGGAGAAAAACTGTTTTTT	CAWSTGSMGEKLFF
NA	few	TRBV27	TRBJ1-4	TGTGCCAGCAGTTTATGGGGACTGAAGAATGAAAAACTGTTTTTT	CASSLWGLKNEKLFF
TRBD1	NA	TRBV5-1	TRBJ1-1	TGCGCCAGCAGCCGGGACAGGGACACTGAAGCTTTCTTT	CASSRDRDTEAFF
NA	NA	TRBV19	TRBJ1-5	TGTGCCAGTAGTATCAAGGGGCTGAACAATCAGCCCCAGCATTTT	CASSIKGLNNQPQHF
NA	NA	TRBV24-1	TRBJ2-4	TGTGCCACCAGTGACCCAAGGGGATCCGGCAACATTCAGTACTTC	CATSDPRGSGNIQYF
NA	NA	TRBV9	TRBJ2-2	TGTGCCAGCAGCGTAGCTTTTGGGGGAGGTTACACCGGGGAGCTGTTTTTT	CASSVAFGGGYTGELFF
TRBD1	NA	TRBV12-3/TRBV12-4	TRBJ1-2	TGTGCCAGCAGTTTCGCCGACAGGGCTGGCTACACCTTC	CASSFADRAGYTF
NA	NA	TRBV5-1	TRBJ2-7	TGCGCCAGCAGCTTGGGGGACACCTCCTACGAGCAGTACTTC	CASSLGDTSYEQYF
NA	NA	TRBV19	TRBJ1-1	TGTGCCAGTAGTATAGCAGGGTGGGACACTGAAGCTTTCTTT	CASSIAGWDTEAFF
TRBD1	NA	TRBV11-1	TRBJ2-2	TGTGCCAGCAGCCGTACAGGGGGAGACACCGGGGAGCTGTTTTTT	CASSRTGGDTGELFF